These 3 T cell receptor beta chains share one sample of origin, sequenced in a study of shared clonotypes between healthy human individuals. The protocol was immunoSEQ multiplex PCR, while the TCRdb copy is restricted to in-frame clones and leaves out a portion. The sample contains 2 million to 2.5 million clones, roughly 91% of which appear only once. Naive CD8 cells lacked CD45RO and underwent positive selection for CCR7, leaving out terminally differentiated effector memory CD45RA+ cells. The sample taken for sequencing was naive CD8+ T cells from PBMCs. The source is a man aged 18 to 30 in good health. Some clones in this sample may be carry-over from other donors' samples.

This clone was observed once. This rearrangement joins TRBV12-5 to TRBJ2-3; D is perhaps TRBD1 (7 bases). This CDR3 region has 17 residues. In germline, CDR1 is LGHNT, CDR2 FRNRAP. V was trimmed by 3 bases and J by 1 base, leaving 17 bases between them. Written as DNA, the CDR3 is TGTGCTAGTGGTTTCCCCCTAACAGGGGAGGGCACAGATACGCAGTATTTT. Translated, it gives CASGFPLTGEGTDTQYF.

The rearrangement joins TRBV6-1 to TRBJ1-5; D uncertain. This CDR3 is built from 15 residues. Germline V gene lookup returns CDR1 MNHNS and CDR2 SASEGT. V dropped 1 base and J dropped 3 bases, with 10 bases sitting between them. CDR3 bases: TGTGCCAGCAGTGAAGTTTGGGTCTCCAATCAGCCCCAGCATTTT. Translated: CASSEVWVSNQPQHF.

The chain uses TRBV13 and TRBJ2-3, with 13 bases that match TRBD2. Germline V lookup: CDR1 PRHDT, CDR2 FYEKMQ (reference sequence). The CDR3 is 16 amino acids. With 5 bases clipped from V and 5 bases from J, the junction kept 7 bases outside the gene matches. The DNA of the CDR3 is TGTGCCAGCAGCCTGCGGACTAGCGGGAGTCGAGATACGCAGTATTTT. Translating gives CASSLRTSGSRDTQYF.